This TCR beta chain came from a study of shared clonotypes between healthy human individuals. Study-wide points: Rarefaction demonstrated incomplete sorted-subset sequencing despite large depth.

This clone appeared a single time. Its antigen remains unknown. Adult donors, all healthy and HIV-negative, had no recent acute infections or vaccinations. The CDR3 covers 14 residues. V lost 3 bases and J 7 bases, leaving 16 bases between the germline ends. Germline CDR1 is SGDLS and CDR2 is YYNGEE. For each subset, genomic DNA was distributed in equal portions over several immunoSEQ plates. Using about 0.2 ug DNA, some 30,000 T cell genomes, the sorted-subset replicate PCRs were run. The assay was immunoSEQ multiplex PCR, and TCRdb's table has in-frame clones only and misses some. The sample lists over 300,000 clones, about nine tenths occurring once.

The chain employs TRBV9 and TRBJ1-2; weak D call: TRBD1 (5 bases). Sequencing was performed on memory CD8+ T cells sorted from blood. Subset indicated: CD45RO+ cells pooled with CCR7-negative TemRA cells. This TCR was recovered from a man younger than 35 in good health. CDR3 sequence: CASSAQGGAGGYTF. CDR3 DNA sequence: TGTGCCAGCAGCGCCCAAGGAGGGGCCGGTGGCTACACCTTC. Complete variable domain (other parts from reference TRBV9 and TRBJ1-2): DSGVTQTPKHLITATGQRVTLRCSPRSGDLSVYWYQQSLDQGLQFLIQYYNGEERAKGNILERFSAQQFPDLHSELNLSSLELGDSALYFCASSAQGGAGGYTFGSGTRLTVV.